The entry below gives a single T cell receptor (beta chain) sequence along with its context. Antigen specificity is unknown. Use of 60 Vbeta and 13 Jbeta primers characterized the PCR. As handled by the study authors: Unique TCR beta chains numbered 80 million to 95 million in a later analysis, with roughly 10 million shared. Assay used: immunoSEQ multiplex PCR; TCRdb lists only in-frame clones, some missing. That table furnishes V, J and clone size, whereas the DNA furnished D and trimming. The sample holds about 210,000 clones, 82% seen once. This entry belongs to a study of cytomegalovirus exposure and HLA in healthy donors. Study as a whole: Prior work identified roughly 120 million unique TCR beta sequences in some 200 million T cells.

Trimming took 3 bases from V and 2 from J, leaving 14 bases between them. The germline V gene has CDR1 KGHSH and CDR2 LQKENI. This CDR3 is built from 15 residues. Notes on the study in general: One cluster of highly shared sequence variants probably arose as a sequencing artifact. Later analysis demonstrated an association between a missense DCLRE1C variant and TCR beta V- and J-gene trimming.

This chain links TRBV18 with TRBJ2-7; TRBD2 is a possible D gene (6 bases). Sequencing was carried out using PBMCs. This clonotype was sampled from a man aged 40-49 years in good health and CMV-seropositive. The DNA for the CDR3 is TGTGCCAGCTCACCCTCCTGGGACTCCCCCTACGAGCAGTACTTC. It yields the protein CASSPSWDSPYEQYF.